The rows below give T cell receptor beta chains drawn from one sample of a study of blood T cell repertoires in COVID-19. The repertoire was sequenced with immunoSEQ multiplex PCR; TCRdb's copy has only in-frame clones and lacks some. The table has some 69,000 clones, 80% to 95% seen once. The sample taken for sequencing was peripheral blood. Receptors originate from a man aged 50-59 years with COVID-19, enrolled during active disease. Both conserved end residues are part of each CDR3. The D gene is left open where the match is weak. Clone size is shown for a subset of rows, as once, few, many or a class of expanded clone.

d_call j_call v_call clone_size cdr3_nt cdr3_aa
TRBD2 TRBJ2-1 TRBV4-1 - TGCGCCAGCAGCCAAGCTGATAGCGGGAGGGCTTTACAGTTCTTC CASSQADSGRALQFF
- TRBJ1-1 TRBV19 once TGTGCCAGTAGTATCGGCAGGGCTCTTGAAGCTTTCTTT CASSIGRALEAFF
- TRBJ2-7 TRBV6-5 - TGTGCCAGCAGTTACTCAGCAGGTTCACGCTCCTACGAGCAGTACTTC CASSYSAGSRSYEQYF
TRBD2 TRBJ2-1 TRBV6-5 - TGTGCCAGCAGCCTCGGACTAGCGGCCTACAATGAGCAGTTCTTC CASSLGLAAYNEQFF
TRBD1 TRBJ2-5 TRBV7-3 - TGTGCCAGCAGCCCCGTACAGGGGTACCAGGGGACCCAGTACTTC CASSPVQGYQGTQYF
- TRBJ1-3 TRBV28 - TGTGCCAGCAGTTTGGAGGCCGGGATCGGAGGCACCATATATTTT CASSLEAGIGGTIYF
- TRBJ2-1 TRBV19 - TGTGCCAGTAGTGACGGATTGGGGATAGCGGAACTGTGGTACAATGAGCAGTTCTTC CASSDGLGIAELWYNEQFF
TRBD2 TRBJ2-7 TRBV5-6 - TGTGCCAGCAGCTTATTACTAGCGTTCTCCTACGAGCAGTACTTC CASSLLLAFSYEQYF
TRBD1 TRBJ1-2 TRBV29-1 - TGCAGCGGCAGGACAGGGGGCTATGGCTACACCTTC CSGRTGGYGYTF
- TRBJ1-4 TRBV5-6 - TGTGCCAGCAGCTTGGGACTTAATGAAAAACTGTTTTTT CASSLGLNEKLFF
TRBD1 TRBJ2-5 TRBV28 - TGTGCCAGCAGCCCAAGCCGACGACAGGGGATGTCCCAAGAGACCCAGTACTTC CASSPSRRQGMSQETQYF
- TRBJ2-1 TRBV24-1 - TGTGCCACCGGGGGCCGGGCCCCCAATGAGCAGTTCTTC CATGGRAPNEQFF
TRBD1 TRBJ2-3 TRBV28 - TGTGCCAGCACCCGACAGGGCCTAACAGATACGCAGTATTTT CASTRQGLTDTQYF
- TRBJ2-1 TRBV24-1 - TGTGCCACCAGTGATACCGGACACAGGGAGCAGTTCTTC CATSDTGHREQFF
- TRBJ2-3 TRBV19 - TGTGCCAGTAGTCTCGGACTAACCCCTATCGGCACAGATACGCAGTATTTT CASSLGLTPIGTDTQYF
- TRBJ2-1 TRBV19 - TGTGCCAGTAGTATAGAGGGGGCAGGTTGGAATGAGCAGTTCTTC CASSIEGAGWNEQFF
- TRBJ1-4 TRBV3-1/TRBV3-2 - TGTGCCAGTACAGCCCCTTCCTGGGTTCTTTTT CASTAPSWVLF
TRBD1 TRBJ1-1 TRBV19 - TGTGCCAGTAACTTACAGGGGGGGACTGAAGCTTTCTTT CASNLQGGTEAFF
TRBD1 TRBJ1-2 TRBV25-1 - TGTGCCAGCAGTGGGGGGACAGGGGGCTGGTATGGCTACACCTTC CASSGGTGGWYGYTF
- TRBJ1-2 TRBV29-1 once TGCAGCGTTGCAGGGCACTATGGCTACACCTTC CSVAGHYGYTF
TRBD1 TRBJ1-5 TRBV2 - TGTGCCAGCACGGGACAGGAGATCAATCAGCCCCAGCATTTT CASTGQEINQPQHF
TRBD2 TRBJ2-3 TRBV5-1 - TGCGCCAGCAGCTTGGTAGCGGGAGGGCCCGCAGATACGCAGTATTTT CASSLVAGGPADTQYF
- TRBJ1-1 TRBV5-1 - TGCGCCAGCAGAGGGGGTACTGAAGCTTTCTTT CASRGGTEAFF
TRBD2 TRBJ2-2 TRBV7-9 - TGTGCCAGCAGCCATATCCGACTAGCGGGTGCCACCGGGGAGCTGTTTTTT CASSHIRLAGATGELFF
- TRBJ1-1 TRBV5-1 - TGCGCCAGCAGCTTGGGTAGTGGAGGCAATGAAGCTTTCTTT CASSLGSGGNEAFF
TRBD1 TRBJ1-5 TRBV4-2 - TGTGCCAGCAGCCAGGACGAACAGGGGTATCAGCCCCAGCATTTT CASSQDEQGYQPQHF
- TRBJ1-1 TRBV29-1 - TGCAGCGTTGACCGGGGGAGAGCTTTCTTT CSVDRGRAFF
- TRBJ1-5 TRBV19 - TGTGCCAGTAGTATAGGCCCGGGTAGGGGATATAGCAATCAGCCCCAGCATTTT CASSIGPGRGYSNQPQHF
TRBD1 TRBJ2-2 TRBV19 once TGTGCCAGTAGTCCTAGGACAGGGGGCATGGGGGAGCTGTTTTTT CASSPRTGGMGELFF
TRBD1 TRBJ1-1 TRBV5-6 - TGTGCCAGCAGCCGAAGGACAGGGGGGAACACTGAAGCTTTCTTT CASSRRTGGNTEAFF
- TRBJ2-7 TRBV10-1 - TGCGCCAGCCGGTCGGACTATGCCCACGAGCAGTACTTC CASRSDYAHEQYF
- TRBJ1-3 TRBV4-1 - TGCGCCAGCAGCCCTCTAGGGGGGGCGCCGAAATCTGGAAACACCATATATTTT CASSPLGGAPKSGNTIYF
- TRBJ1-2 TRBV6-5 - TGTGCCAGTAAGAAAACAGGCGGGGACTGGCTGGGCTACACCTTC CASKKTGGDWLGYTF
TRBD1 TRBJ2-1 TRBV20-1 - TGCAGTGCTAGTTCTGGACAGGGGTTCTACAATGAGCAGTTCTTC CSASSGQGFYNEQFF
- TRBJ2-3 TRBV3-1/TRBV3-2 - TGTGCCAGCAGCCAAGATTGGTCCGGTAGCCGGGGTACGGTATTT CASSQDWSGSRGTVF
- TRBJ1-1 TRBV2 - TGTGCCAGCAGTGAGAACAGCCAGAACACTGAAGCTTTCTTT CASSENSQNTEAFF
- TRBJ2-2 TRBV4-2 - TGTGCCAGCAGCCCCGGGACGGGGGACACCGGGGAGCTGTTTTTT CASSPGTGDTGELFF